The rows below give T cell receptor beta chains drawn from one sample of a study of T cells in Graves' hyperthyroidism and ophthalmopathy. TCRdb processed the multiplex PCR reads anew with MiXCR; each CDR3 protein has one entry. The sample has under 650,000 distinct CDR3 sequences; 15% to 20% are singletons. Sequenced sample: blood. The receptors come from a woman in her twenties or thirties with Graves' hyperthyroidism. The CDR3 runs from the conserved cysteine through the conserved F or W. Each record gives: V gene, D gene, clone size, J gene, CDR3 DNA, CDR3 protein. D genes are given only for firm matches. Rows give clone size only sometimes, using once, few, many, or a class for an expanded clone.

TRBV7-2	TRBD2	many	TRBJ2-1	TGTGCCAGCAGCCGTAGCGGGCCGTCCTACAATGAGCAGTTCTTC	CASSRSGPSYNEQFF
TRBV27	TRBD1	many	TRBJ1-2	TGTGCCAGCACCCAGACAGGGTCGTTCGGTGGCTACACCTTC	CASTQTGSFGGYTF
TRBV7-2	-	many	TRBJ2-7	TGTGCCAGCAGCCCTCACGATACCTCTTCCTACGAGCAGTACTTC	CASSPHDTSSYEQYF
TRBV10-3	TRBD1	-	TRBJ2-1	TGTGCCATCAGTGACCCCGGGACAGGGAACTACAATGAGCAGTTCTTC	CAISDPGTGNYNEQFF
TRBV11-1	TRBD2	many	TRBJ2-7	TGTGCCAGCAGCTTAGGGCTAGCGGAGATCTACGAGCAGTACTTC	CASSLGLAEIYEQYF
TRBV3-1	TRBD2	-	TRBJ2-7	TGTGCCAGCAGCCAAGCCTGGGGACTAGCGGGGAACGAGCAGTACTTC	CASSQAWGLAGNEQYF
TRBV7-2	-	many	TRBJ1-4	TGTGCCAGCAGTAGCCGGGACGGTGCTGAAAAACTGTTTTTT	CASSSRDGAEKLFF
TRBV19	-	once	TRBJ2-7	TGTGCCAGTAGTCGAGAGATATCCTACGAGCAGTACTTC	CASSREISYEQYF
TRBV3-1	-	-	TRBJ2-7	TGTGCCAGCAGCCAGCTCAGAAACTACGAGCAGTACTTC	CASSQLRNYEQYF
TRBV20-1	-	-	TRBJ2-5	TGCAGTGTGCGGCGAGACCGGGGCCAGTACTTC	CSVRRDRGQYF
TRBV7-8	TRBD1	few	TRBJ1-1	TGTGCCAGCAGCTTAGAAACAGGGGTGGGAGCTTTCTTT	CASSLETGVGAFF
TRBV20-1	-	once	TRBJ1-1	TGCAGTGTTAGAAGCCCCTTTATGAACACTGAAGCTTTCTTT	CSVRSPFMNTEAFF
TRBV2	TRBD1	-	TRBJ1-5	TGTGCCAGCTCCGGGACAGGGGCGGATCAGCCCCAGCATTTT	CASSGTGADQPQHF
TRBV9	TRBD1	-	TRBJ1-5	TGTGCCAGCAGCTTCGGGACAGGGCTTGATCAGCCCCAGCATTTT	CASSFGTGLDQPQHF
TRBV2	-	many	TRBJ1-1	TGTGCCAGCAACCGACAGAGAGCGAACACTGAAGCTTTCTTT	CASNRQRANTEAFF
TRBV6-1	TRBD1	many	TRBJ2-7	TGTGCCAGCAGTTACGGGACAGGGGTCGAGCAGTACTTC	CASSYGTGVEQYF
TRBV30	-	-	TRBJ2-5	TGTGCCTGGAGTGTACCACTCGGGGAGACCCAGTACTTC	CAWSVPLGETQYF
TRBV7-9	TRBD1	-	TRBJ1-2	TGTGCCAGCAGCTTAGGGAGACAGGGGGCTGGCTATGGCTACACCTTC	CASSLGRQGAGYGYTF
TRBV9	-	-	TRBJ2-7	TGTGCCAGCAGCGTAGGCGGGACCGCCTACGAGCAGTACTTC	CASSVGGTAYEQYF
TRBV6-1	-	many	TRBJ2-7	TGTGCCAGCCGGGGGAAAAGACAGGGAGTTACCTACGAGCAGTACTTC	CASRGKRQGVTYEQYF
TRBV11-2	-	many	TRBJ2-2	TGTGCCAGCAGCTTAATCCCAAATACGAACACCGGGGAGCTGTTTTTT	CASSLIPNTNTGELFF
TRBV11-3	TRBD1	few	TRBJ1-4	TGTGCCAGCAGATCGGGACAGGGCGGTGAAAAACTGTTTTTT	CASRSGQGGEKLFF
TRBV4-3	TRBD1	-	TRBJ2-3	TGCGCCAGCAGCCAAGATATGGGACAGGGGGCAGATACGCAGTATTTT	CASSQDMGQGADTQYF
TRBV6-1	TRBD1	-	TRBJ2-3	TGTGCCAGCAGTGACCCGGACAGGCGGGCAGATACGCAGTATTTT	CASSDPDRRADTQYF
TRBV28	TRBD2	many	TRBJ2-5	TGTGCCAGCCTACAGGGCGGGGGGCAAGAGACCCAGTACTTC	CASLQGGGQETQYF
TRBV4-2	-	-	TRBJ2-2	TGTGCCAGCAGCGTCCCCTACGTCGGGGAGCTGTTTTTT	CASSVPYVGELFF
TRBV28	-	many	TRBJ1-6	TGTGCCAGCAGTTTATCCCCCACATCGATGGTCAGAACCCTCCACTTT	CASSLSPTSMVRTLHF
TRBV16	-	many	TRBJ1-1	TGTGCCAGCAGCCAATCCGGGACTGAAGCTTTCTTT	CASSQSGTEAFF
TRBV15	TRBD2	few	TRBJ2-3	TGTGCCACCAGCAGAGGCGTTAGCGGGTCAGATACGCAGTATTTT	CATSRGVSGSDTQYF
TRBV5-4	-	-	TRBJ2-2	TGTGCCAGCGATGCCGAGGGCACCGGGGAGCTGTTTTTT	CASDAEGTGELFF
TRBV11-3	-	many	TRBJ2-1	TGTGCCAGCAGTCGTGGGGTATCAGGCAATGAGCAGTTCTTC	CASSRGVSGNEQFF
TRBV24-1	-	many	TRBJ2-5	TGTGCCACCAGTGACCGGGGACATCCGGAGACCCAGTACTTC	CATSDRGHPETQYF
TRBV28	-	-	TRBJ2-5	TGTGCCAGCAGTCCTACAAGGGTTGGGACCCAGTACTTC	CASSPTRVGTQYF
TRBV20-1	-	many	TRBJ2-4	TGCAGTGCTACCCTCAGCAGGCAGTACTTC	CSATLSRQYF
TRBV25-1	-	few	TRBJ1-1	TGTGCCAGCAGTGAGTTTGTTTCCGCTGAAGCTTTCTTT	CASSEFVSAEAFF
TRBV11-3	-	many	TRBJ2-1	TGTGCCAGCAGCCAGGGACAAGCGGGTGAGCAGTTCTTC	CASSQGQAGEQFF
TRBV20-1	TRBD2	few	TRBJ2-7	TGCAGTGCTAGAGATCGGGCGGGAGTTCACGAGCAGTACTTC	CSARDRAGVHEQYF
TRBV20-1	TRBD2	many	TRBJ2-1	TGCAGTGCTAACCCCCGACTAGCCCGAGCTAATGAGCAGTTCTTC	CSANPRLARANEQFF
TRBV6-5	TRBD1	-	TRBJ2-4	TGTGCCAGCAGTTACTCTGGGACAGGCCTCTACTTC	CASSYSGTGLYF
TRBV6-1	-	-	TRBJ2-5	TGTGCCAGCAGTCCCGGGGCGGACACCCAAGAGACCCAGTACTTC	CASSPGADTQETQYF
TRBV27	-	many	TRBJ2-3	TGTGCCAGCAGTTTCTGGCCGAATACGCAGTATTTT	CASSFWPNTQYF
TRBV12-3/TRBV12-4	-	many	TRBJ1-1	TGTGCCAGCAGGGACATTCTCACTGAAGCTTTCTTT	CASRDILTEAFF
TRBV6-1	-	many	TRBJ2-7	TGTGCCAGCAGCTCTCCGGGTCAGGGGACGTACGAGCAGTACTTC	CASSSPGQGTYEQYF
TRBV20-1	-	many	TRBJ2-5	TGCAGTGCTAGAAAAACAGGGATTTTGGGAGAGACCCAGTACTTC	CSARKTGILGETQYF
TRBV12-3/TRBV12-4	-	many	TRBJ1-1	TGTGCCAGCAGTTGGGCAGTACCCACTGAAGCTTTCTTT	CASSWAVPTEAFF
TRBV27	-	few	TRBJ2-1	TGTGCCAGCAGTGAGACGCTGAGCTCCTACAATGAGCAGTTCTTC	CASSETLSSYNEQFF
TRBV20-1	-	-	TRBJ1-2	TGCAGTGCTTTCGGTCCGACTATATCAGCTAACTATGGCTACACCTTC	CSAFGPTISANYGYTF
TRBV25-1	-	-	TRBJ1-5	TGTGCCAGCAGTGAAAGGGGATTCGGGAATCAGCCCCAGCATTTT	CASSERGFGNQPQHF
TRBV5-1	-	few	TRBJ1-1	TGCGCCAGCAGCTTGGGACCGGATGAAGCTTTCTTT	CASSLGPDEAFF
TRBV4-1	-	few	TRBJ2-7	TGCGCCAGCAGCCAAGAGGGTCAGCCTTCCTACGAGCAGTACTTC	CASSQEGQPSYEQYF
TRBV12-3/TRBV12-4	-	many	TRBJ2-1	TGTGCCAGCACCCCCAGGACAGAAGGCGGTGAGCAGTTCTTC	CASTPRTEGGEQFF